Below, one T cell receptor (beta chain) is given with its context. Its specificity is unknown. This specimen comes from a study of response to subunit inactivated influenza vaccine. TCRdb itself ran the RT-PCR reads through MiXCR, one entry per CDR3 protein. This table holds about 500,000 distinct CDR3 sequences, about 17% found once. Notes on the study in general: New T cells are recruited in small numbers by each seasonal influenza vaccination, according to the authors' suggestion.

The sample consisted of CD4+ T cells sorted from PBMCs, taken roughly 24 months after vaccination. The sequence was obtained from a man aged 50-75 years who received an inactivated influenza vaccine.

The DNA of the CDR3 is TGCAGTGCACCTATCGGGACGGAAGCCGAAAAACTGTTTTTT. Protein product: CSAPIGTEAEKLFF. This rearrangement joins TRBV20-1 to TRBJ1-4; D may be TRBD1 (5 bases). Germline V gene lookup returns CDR1 DFQATT and CDR2 SNEGSKA (reference sequence). CDR3 length equals 14 residues. Trimming took 6 bases from V and 8 from J, leaving 19 bases between them.